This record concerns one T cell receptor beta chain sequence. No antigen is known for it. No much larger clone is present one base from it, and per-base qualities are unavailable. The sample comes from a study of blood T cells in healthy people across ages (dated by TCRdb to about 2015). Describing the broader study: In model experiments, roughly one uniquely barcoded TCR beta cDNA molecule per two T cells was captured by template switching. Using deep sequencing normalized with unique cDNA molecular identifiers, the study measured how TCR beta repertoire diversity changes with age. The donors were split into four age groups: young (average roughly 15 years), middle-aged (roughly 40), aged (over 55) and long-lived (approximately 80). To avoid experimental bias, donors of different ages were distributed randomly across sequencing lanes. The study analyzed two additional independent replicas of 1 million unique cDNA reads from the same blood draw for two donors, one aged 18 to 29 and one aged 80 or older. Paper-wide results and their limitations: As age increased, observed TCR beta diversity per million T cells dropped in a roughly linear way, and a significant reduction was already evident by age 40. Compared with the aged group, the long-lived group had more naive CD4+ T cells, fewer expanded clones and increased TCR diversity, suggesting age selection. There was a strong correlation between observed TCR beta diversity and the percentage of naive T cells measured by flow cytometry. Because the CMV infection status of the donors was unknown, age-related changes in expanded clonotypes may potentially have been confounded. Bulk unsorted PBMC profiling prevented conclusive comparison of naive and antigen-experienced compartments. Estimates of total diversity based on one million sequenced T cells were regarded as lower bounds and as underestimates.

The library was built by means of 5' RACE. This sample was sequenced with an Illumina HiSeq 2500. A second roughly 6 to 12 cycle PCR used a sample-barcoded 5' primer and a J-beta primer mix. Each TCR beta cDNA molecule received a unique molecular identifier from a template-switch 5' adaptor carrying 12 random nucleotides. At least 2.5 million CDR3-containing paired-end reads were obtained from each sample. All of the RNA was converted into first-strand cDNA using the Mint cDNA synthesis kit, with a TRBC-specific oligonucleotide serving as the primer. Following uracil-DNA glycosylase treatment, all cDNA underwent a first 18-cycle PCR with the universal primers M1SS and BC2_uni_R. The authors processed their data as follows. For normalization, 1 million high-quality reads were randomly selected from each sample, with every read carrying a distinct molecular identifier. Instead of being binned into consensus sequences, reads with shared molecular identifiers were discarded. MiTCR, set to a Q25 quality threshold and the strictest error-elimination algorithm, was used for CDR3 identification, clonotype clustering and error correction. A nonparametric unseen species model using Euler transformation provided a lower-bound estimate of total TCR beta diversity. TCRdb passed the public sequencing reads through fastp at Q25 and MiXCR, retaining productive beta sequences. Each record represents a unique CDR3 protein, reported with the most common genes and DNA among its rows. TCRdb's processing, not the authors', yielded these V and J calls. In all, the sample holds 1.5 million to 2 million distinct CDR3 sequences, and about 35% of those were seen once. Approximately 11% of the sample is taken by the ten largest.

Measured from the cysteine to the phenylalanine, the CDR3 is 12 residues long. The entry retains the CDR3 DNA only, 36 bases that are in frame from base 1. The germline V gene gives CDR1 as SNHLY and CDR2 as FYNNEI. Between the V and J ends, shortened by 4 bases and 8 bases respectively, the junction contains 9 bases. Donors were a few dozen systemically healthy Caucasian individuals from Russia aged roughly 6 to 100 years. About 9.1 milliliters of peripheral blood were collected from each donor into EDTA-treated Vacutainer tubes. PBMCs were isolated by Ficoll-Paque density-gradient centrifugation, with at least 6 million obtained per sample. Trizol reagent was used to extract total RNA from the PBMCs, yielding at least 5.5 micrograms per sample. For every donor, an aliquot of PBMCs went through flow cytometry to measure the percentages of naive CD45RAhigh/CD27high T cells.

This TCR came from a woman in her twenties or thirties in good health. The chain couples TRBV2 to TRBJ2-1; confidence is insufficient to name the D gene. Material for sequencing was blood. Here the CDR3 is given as CASSVWRDEQFF. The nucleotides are TGTGCCAGCAGTGTGTGGCGAGATGAGCAGTTCTTC.